This T cell receptor (beta chain) was found in a study of blood T cells in healthy people across ages. Study conclusions and caveats: Possibly confounding the expanded clonotype changes was the fact that donor CMV status was unknown.

A second PCR, run for about 6 to 11 cycles, used a sample-barcoded 5' primer plus a J-beta primer mix. TCRdb re-called the 5' RACE reads with MiXCR, one entry per CDR3 protein. The sample holds roughly 1,500,000 distinct CDR3 sequences, 30% to 40% seen once. Germline loops: CDR1 DFQATT, CDR2 SNEGSKA (reference sequence). Trimming took off 0 bases at V and 4 bases at J, with 15 bases between the two ends. The CDR3 is 15 residues long. The table lists this clonotype with many counts. Its cognate antigen is unknown. J is TRBJ1-2 and V is TRBV20-1, with no clear D. Specimen: blood. This receptor was identified in a woman aged 25 to 39 in good health. The CDR3 is CSARDILGQFYGYTF. The CDR3 DNA reads TGCAGTGCTAGAGATATACTAGGGCAGTTCTATGGCTACACCTTC.